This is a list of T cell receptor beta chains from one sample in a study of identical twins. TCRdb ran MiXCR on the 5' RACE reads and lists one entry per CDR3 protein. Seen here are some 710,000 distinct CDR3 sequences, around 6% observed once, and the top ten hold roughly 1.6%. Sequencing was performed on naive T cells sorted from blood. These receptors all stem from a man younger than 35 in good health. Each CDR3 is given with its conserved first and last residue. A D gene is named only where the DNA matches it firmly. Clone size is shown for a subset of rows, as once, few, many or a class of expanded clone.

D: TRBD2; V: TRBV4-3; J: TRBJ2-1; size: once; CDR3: CASSQDRLAGEGVNEQFF; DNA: TGCGCCAGCAGCCAAGATAGGCTAGCGGGAGAAGGAGTCAATGAGCAGTTCTTC
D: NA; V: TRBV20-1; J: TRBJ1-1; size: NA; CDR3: CSALPGRYTEAFF; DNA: TGCAGTGCTCTCCCGGGCAGATACACTGAAGCTTTCTTT
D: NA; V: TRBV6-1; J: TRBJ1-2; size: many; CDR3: CASSEVGVGGYTF; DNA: TGTGCCAGCAGTGAAGTTGGGGTCGGGGGCTACACCTTC
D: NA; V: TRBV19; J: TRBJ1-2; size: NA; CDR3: CASRNVLGYTF; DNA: TGTGCCAGTAGAAATGTACTTGGCTACACCTTC
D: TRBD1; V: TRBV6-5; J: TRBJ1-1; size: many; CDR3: CASSYLKGAGTEAFF; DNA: TGTGCCAGCAGTTACTTGAAGGGGGCGGGCACTGAAGCTTTCTTT
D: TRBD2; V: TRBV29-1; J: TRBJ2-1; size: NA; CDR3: CSVEDRGGYSYNEQFF; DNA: TGCAGCGTTGAAGATCGGGGGGGGTATTCCTACAATGAGCAGTTCTTC
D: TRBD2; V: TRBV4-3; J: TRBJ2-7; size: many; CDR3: CASSLGSGRYEQYF; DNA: TGCGCCAGCAGCCTAGGGAGCGGGAGATACGAGCAGTACTTC
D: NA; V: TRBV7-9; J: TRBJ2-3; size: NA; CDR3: CASSLVTLNTDTQYF; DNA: TGTGCCAGCAGCTTAGTGACACTAAACACAGATACGCAGTATTTT
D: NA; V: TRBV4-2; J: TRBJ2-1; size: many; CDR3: CASSPGSSRDGSYNEQFF; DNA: TGTGCCAGCAGCCCAGGCAGTTCCCGGGACGGCTCCTACAATGAGCAGTTCTTC
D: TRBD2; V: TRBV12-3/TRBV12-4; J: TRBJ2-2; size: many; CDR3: CASSTGTSANTGELFF; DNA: TGTGCCAGCAGCACCGGGACTAGCGCGAACACCGGGGAGCTGTTTTTT
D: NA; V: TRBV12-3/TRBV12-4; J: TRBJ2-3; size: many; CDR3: CASSWTETTDTQYF; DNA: TGTGCCAGCAGTTGGACAGAGACCACAGATACGCAGTATTTT
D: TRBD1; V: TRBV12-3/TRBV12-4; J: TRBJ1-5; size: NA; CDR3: CASSFGTGNNQPQHF; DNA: TGTGCCAGCAGTTTCGGGACAGGGAACAATCAGCCCCAGCATTTT
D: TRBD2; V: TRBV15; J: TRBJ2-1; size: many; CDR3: CAGGLAGGNEQFF; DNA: TGTGCGGGGGGACTAGCCGGGGGCAATGAGCAGTTCTTC
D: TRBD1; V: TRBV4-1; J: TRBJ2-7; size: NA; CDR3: CASSPTRGQEHEQYF; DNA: TGCGCCAGCAGCCCAACCAGGGGACAGGAACACGAGCAGTACTTC
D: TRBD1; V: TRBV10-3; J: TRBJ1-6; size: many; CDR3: CAIRIRDRERSSPLHF; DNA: TGTGCCATCAGGATTAGGGACAGGGAAAGGAGTTCACCCCTCCACTTT
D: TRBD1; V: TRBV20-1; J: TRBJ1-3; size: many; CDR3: CSALTGTSNTIYF; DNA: TGCAGTGCTCTGACAGGGACTTCAAACACCATATATTTT
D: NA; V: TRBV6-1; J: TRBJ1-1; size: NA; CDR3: CASSGGFGTSDTEAFF; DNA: TGTGCCAGCAGTGGGGGGTTCGGGACGTCGGACACTGAAGCTTTCTTT
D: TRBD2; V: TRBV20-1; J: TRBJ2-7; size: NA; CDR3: CSARESQRGGLREQYF; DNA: TGCAGTGCTAGAGAGTCCCAGCGGGGGGGACTTCGCGAGCAGTACTTC
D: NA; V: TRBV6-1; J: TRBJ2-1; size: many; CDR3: CASSSRVREQFF; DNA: TGTGCCAGCAGTAGCCGGGTAAGGGAGCAGTTCTTC
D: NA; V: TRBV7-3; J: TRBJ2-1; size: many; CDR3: CASSYRGDEQFF; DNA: TGTGCCAGCAGCTATAGGGGGGATGAGCAGTTCTTC
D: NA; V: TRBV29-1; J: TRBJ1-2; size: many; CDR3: CSVEQGALTF; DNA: TGCAGCGTTGAACAGGGTGCTTTGACCTTC
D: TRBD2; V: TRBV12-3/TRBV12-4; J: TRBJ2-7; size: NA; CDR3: CASSLAGISSYEQYF; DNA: TGTGCCAGCAGTCTAGCGGGGATAAGCTCCTACGAGCAGTACTTC
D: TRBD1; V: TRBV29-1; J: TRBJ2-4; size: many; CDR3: CSASGQGENIQYF; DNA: TGCAGCGCCTCGGGACAGGGGGAAAACATTCAGTACTTC
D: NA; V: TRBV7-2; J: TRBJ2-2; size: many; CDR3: CASSGGRNTGELFF; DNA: TGTGCCAGCAGCGGGGGAAGGAACACCGGGGAGCTGTTTTTT
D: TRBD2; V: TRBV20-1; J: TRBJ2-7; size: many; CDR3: CSARGRETNYEQYF; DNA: TGCAGTGCTAGAGGGCGGGAGACCAACTACGAGCAGTACTTC
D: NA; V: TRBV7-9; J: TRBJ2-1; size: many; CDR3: CASTPPRDTQFF; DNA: TGTGCCAGCACCCCCCCCCGGGACACCCAGTTCTTC
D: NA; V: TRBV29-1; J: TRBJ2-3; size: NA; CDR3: CSVQSGTQYF; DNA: TGCAGCGTCCAATCGGGTACGCAGTATTTT
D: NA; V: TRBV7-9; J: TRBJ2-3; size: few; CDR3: CASSLEARAPDTQYF; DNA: TGTGCCAGCAGCTTAGAGGCTAGGGCACCAGATACGCAGTATTTT
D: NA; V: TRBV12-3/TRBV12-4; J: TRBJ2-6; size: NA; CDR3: CASRPPGANVLTF; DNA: TGTGCCAGCAGGCCACCAGGGGCCAACGTCCTGACTTTC
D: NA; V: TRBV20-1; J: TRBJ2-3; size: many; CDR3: CSAKGVGVDTQYF; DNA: TGCAGTGCTAAGGGGGTTGGAGTTGATACGCAGTATTTT
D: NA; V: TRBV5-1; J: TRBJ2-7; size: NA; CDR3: CASSLGEADRSYEQYF; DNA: TGCGCCAGCAGCTTGGGGGAGGCGGACAGGTCCTACGAGCAGTACTTC
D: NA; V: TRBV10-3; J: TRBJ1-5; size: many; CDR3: CAISPALNSNQPQHF; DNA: TGTGCCATCAGCCCCGCGCTAAATAGCAATCAGCCCCAGCATTTT
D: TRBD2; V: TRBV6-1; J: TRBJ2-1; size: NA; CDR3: CASSILAVSYNEQFF; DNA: TGTGCCAGCAGCATACTAGCGGTCTCCTACAATGAGCAGTTCTTC
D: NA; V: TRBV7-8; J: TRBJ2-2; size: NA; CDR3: CASSLARDPRTGELFF; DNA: TGTGCCAGCAGCTTAGCCCGGGATCCGAGGACCGGGGAGCTGTTTTTT
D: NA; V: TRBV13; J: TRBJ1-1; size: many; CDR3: CASSSGGAEAFF; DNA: TGTGCCAGCAGCTCCGGGGGGGCTGAAGCTTTCTTT
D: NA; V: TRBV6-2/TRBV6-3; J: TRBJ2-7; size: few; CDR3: CASRYDGWGNYEQYF; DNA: TGTGCCAGCAGGTACGACGGGTGGGGGAACTACGAGCAGTACTTC
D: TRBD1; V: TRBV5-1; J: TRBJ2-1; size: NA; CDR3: CASKPGTESNNEQFF; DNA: TGCGCCAGCAAGCCCGGGACAGAATCCAACAATGAGCAGTTCTTC
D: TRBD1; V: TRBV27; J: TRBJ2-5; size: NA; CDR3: CASSSVTGAETQYF; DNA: TGTGCCAGCAGTTCCGTGACAGGGGCAGAGACCCAGTACTTC
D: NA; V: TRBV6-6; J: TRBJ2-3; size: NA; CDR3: CASSFPDRTTQYF; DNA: TGTGCCAGCAGTTTTCCCGACAGGACTACGCAGTATTTT
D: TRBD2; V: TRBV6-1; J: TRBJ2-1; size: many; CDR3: CASTAGGLDEQFF; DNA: TGTGCCAGCACGGCGGGAGGTCTGGATGAGCAGTTCTTC
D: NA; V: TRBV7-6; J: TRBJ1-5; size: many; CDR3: CASSFSLQVYQPQHF; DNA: TGTGCCAGCAGCTTTTCCCTCCAGGTCTATCAGCCCCAGCATTTT
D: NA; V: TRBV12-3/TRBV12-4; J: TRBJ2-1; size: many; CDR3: CASSFADEQFF; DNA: TGTGCCAGCAGTTTCGCGGATGAGCAGTTCTTC
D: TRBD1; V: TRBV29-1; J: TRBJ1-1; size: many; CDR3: CSGRQGFTNTEAFF; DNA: TGCAGCGGCCGACAGGGGTTTACGAACACTGAAGCTTTCTTT
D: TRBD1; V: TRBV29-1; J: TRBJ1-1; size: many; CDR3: CSACRGWVNTEAFF; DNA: TGCAGCGCGTGCAGGGGGTGGGTGAACACTGAAGCTTTCTTT
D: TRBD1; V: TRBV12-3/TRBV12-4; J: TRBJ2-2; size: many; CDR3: CASSLGTGTGELFF; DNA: TGTGCCAGCAGCCTAGGGACAGGCACCGGGGAGCTGTTTTTT